These 26 T cell receptor beta chains share one sample of origin, sequenced in a study of blood T cell repertoires in COVID-19. Repertoires were generated with immunoSEQ multiplex PCR, while TCRdb's copy carries only in-frame clones and drops some. Here the sample spans around 150,000 clones, around 85% being singletons. The sample consisted of peripheral blood. These TCRs come from a man in his sixties with acute or convalescent COVID-19.

The chain links TRBV2 to TRBJ1-2, with D possibly TRBD1 on 5 matching bases. CDR1 and CDR2 from the germline V gene are SNHLY and FYNNEI. CDR3 length: 13 residues. With 7 bases removed from V and 2 bases from J, the gap between germline ends came to 11 bases. The CDR3, as DNA: TGTGCCAGCAAACTCCAGGGAAACTATGGCTACACCTTC. Its translation: CASKLQGNYGYTF.

V is TRBV6-2 or TRBV6-3 and J is TRBJ1-1; D unresolved. Germline V gives CDR1 MNHEY, CDR2 SVGEGT. This CDR3 comprises 14 residues. V shed 0 bases and J shed 8 bases, with 13 bases lying between them. DNA of the CDR3: TGTGCCAGCAGTTACTCGGGCGGGTCGAGAGAAGCTTTCTTT. Encoded protein: CASSYSGGSREAFF.

V usage is TRBV7-3 and J usage is TRBJ2-2, with a weak D call TRBD1 (6 bases). Looked up from germline, CDR1 is SGHTA and CDR2 is FQGTGA. This CDR3 has 16 residues. The germline V and J ends were trimmed by 2 bases and 5 bases, with 15 bases remaining between them. The CDR3 region is CASSLGAGDSTGELFF. In DNA, the CDR3 is TGTGCCAGCAGCTTAGGGGCAGGGGATTCGACCGGGGAGCTGTTTTTT.

The genes are TRBV2 and TRBJ2-3, with D possibly matching TRBD2 (7 bases). CDR1 is SNHLY and CDR2 is FYNNEI in the germline V gene. V dropped 7 bases and J dropped 0 bases, with 11 bases sitting between them. The CDR3 consists of 14 residues. The CDR3 protein is CASKGGGSTDTQYF. CDR3 in DNA: TGTGCCAGCAAGGGCGGGGGCAGCACAGATACGCAGTATTTT.

This rearrangement joins TRBV28 to TRBJ1-6, with 8 bases that match TRBD1. CDR1 is MDHEN and CDR2 is SYDVKM in the germline V gene. V lost 5 bases, J lost 11 bases, and 8 bases stayed unmatched. This CDR3 is built from 14 residues. CDR3 in DNA: TGTGCCAGCAGTCCTAGACAGGGGCGGCCACCCCTCCACTTT. Translating it yields CASSPRQGRPPLHF.

The chain uses TRBV4-1 and TRBJ1-5; no clear D gene. The germline V and J ends were trimmed by 1 base and 2 bases, with 15 bases remaining between them. The CDR3 runs 17 residues. Germline CDR1 and CDR2: MGHRA and YSYEKL. The CDR3 here is CASSQVTGSGGNQPQHF. CDR3 coding DNA: TGCGCCAGCAGCCAAGTAACCGGGTCCGGGGGCAATCAGCCCCAGCATTTT.

The gene calls are TRBV18 and TRBJ1-1; D perhaps matches TRBD1 (5 bases). Per the germline V gene, CDR1 is KGHSH and CDR2 is LQKENI. The CDR3 is 14 amino acids. V was shortened by 2 bases and J by 5 bases, with 12 bases between the two germline ends. In DNA form, the CDR3 reads TGTGCCAGCTCACCAACCAGGGAGGGAACTGAAGCTTTCTTT. Protein product: CASSPTREGTEAFF.

The chain joins TRBV6-2 or TRBV6-3 to TRBJ2-1; 11 nucleotides agree with TRBD2. The J segment lost 5 bases and the V segment lost 5 bases, leaving 5 bases of the junction unmatched. The CDR3 runs to 15 residues. CDR1 is MNHEY and CDR2 is SVGEGT in the germline V gene. The CDR3 DNA is TGTGCCAGCAGTGATAGCGGGAGGGCCGACAATGAGCAGTTCTTC. Protein: CASSDSGRADNEQFF.

The rearrangement joins TRBV19 to TRBJ2-5; the D gene is possibly TRBD2 (6 bases). V gave up 2 bases and J gave up 4 bases, with 17 bases separating them. The CDR3 spans 16 residues. Germline V CDR1 and CDR2: LNHDA, SQIVND (reference sequence). The CDR3 coding sequence is TGTGCCAGTAGTATATCGGCCTACGGGGGAGGAGAGACCCAGTACTTC. This sequence encodes CASSISAYGGGETQYF.

This chain connects TRBV24-1 to TRBJ2-1; D might be TRBD2 (6 bases). This CDR3 has 15 residues. The V and J ends lost 6 bases and 0 bases respectively, with 11 bases between them. CDR1 and CDR2 from the germline V gene are KGHDR and SFDVKD. This chain's CDR3 is CATSTRENSYNEQFF. The DNA for the CDR3 is TGTGCCACCAGTACTCGGGAGAACTCCTACAATGAGCAGTTCTTC.

The V gene is TRBV2, the J gene TRBJ1-2; D gene uncertain. Germline values: CDR1 SNHLY, CDR2 FYNNEI. This CDR3 is 13 amino acids long. Trimming shortened V by 8 bases and J by 4 bases, and 14 bases separated the two germline ends. CDR3 DNA sequence: TGTGCCAGCCGTACGAGGGCTAGCTATGGCTACACCTTC. This gives the protein CASRTRASYGYTF.

V usage is TRBV5-8 and J usage is TRBJ1-2; 9 nucleotides agree with TRBD1. The CDR3 covers 14 residues. With V trimmed by 5 bases and J by 5 bases, 7 bases remained unmatched. Per germline, CDR1 SGHTS and CDR2 YDEGEE. As DNA, the CDR3 is TGTGCCAGCAGTCGAGACAGGGGGGTTTATGGCTACACCTTC. Residues: CASSRDRGVYGYTF.

The V call is TRBV15, the J call TRBJ2-6, with TRBD1 matching 8 bases. V lost 4 bases, J lost 0 bases, and 8 bases stayed unmatched. CDR1 is LNHNV and CDR2 is YYDKDF in the germline V gene (reference sequence). This CDR3 spans 18 amino acids. The CDR3 loop is CATSTRDRPYSGANVLTF. Written as DNA, the CDR3 is TGTGCCACCAGCACACGGGACAGGCCCTACTCTGGGGCCAACGTCCTGACTTTC.

The chain recombines TRBV2 with TRBJ1-5; 10 nucleotides match TRBD1. This CDR3 is 15 amino acids long. Germline V gives CDR1 SNHLY, CDR2 FYNNEI. V lost 6 bases and J lost 1; bases outside the gene matches: 3. The CDR3 loop reads CASRGQGTSNQPQHF. The CDR3 DNA sequence: TGTGCCAGCAGGGGACAGGGGACAAGCAATCAGCCCCAGCATTTT.

The J gene is TRBJ2-7, the V gene TRBV20-1; D is ambiguous. CDR3 length: 11 residues. Germline V gene data show CDR1 as DFQATT and CDR2 as SNEGSKA (reference sequence). Trimming cost V 7 bases and J 1 base, with 8 bases left between them. The CDR3 protein is CSVDWSYEQYF. CDR3 coding DNA: TGCAGTGTCGACTGGTCCTACGAGCAGTACTTC.

J is TRBJ2-7 and V is TRBV15; TRBD2 aligns across 11 bases. This CDR3 has 15 residues. The germline CDR1 and CDR2 sequences are LNHNV and YYDKDF (reference sequence). J was trimmed by 6 bases and V by 4 bases; bases with no gene match: 8. In DNA, the CDR3 is TGTGCCACCAGCACCCGTATTAGCGGGAGGGCCGAGCAGTACTTC. Translated: CATSTRISGRAEQYF.

The V call is TRBV12-3 or TRBV12-4, the J call TRBJ1-2; D is unresolved. V was pared by 7 bases and J by 1 base, with 10 bases between. The CDR3 is 13 residues long. The CDR3 nucleotides read TGTGCCAGCAACCTAGACGGTAACTATGGCTACACCTTC. Translated, it gives CASNLDGNYGYTF.

This chain connects TRBV7-9 to TRBJ2-3; D possibly corresponds to TRBD2 (6 bases). CDR1 and CDR2 (germline): SEHNR, FQNEAQ (reference sequence). With 5 bases removed from V and 0 bases from J, the gap between germline ends came to 12 bases. The CDR3 extends over 15 amino acids. The CDR3 coding sequence is TGTGCCAGCAGCGACGGGACTCTTAGCACAGATACGCAGTATTTT. This codes for CASSDGTLSTDTQYF.

The chain has TRBV5-1 and TRBJ1-2, with unresolved D. V lost 3 bases and J 0 bases, leaving 9 bases between the germline ends. Germline V lookup: CDR1 SGHRS, CDR2 YFSETQ. CDR3 size: 14 residues. The CDR3: CASSYEGPNYGYTF. The CDR3 DNA follows: TGCGCCAGCAGCTACGAGGGTCCTAACTATGGCTACACCTTC.

The gene calls are TRBV10-3 and TRBJ2-7; D is perhaps TRBD2 (6 bases). With 6 bases removed from V and 6 bases from J, the gap between germline ends came to 12 bases. The CDR3 is 12 amino acids. The V gene's germline CDR1 is ENHRY and CDR2 SYGVKD. The CDR3 DNA reads as TGTGCCATCAGCCCCACTAGCTCCGAGCAGTACTTC. Translation gives CAISPTSSEQYF.

The chain is built from TRBV7-3 and TRBJ1-2; 9 bases are a match to TRBD1. Germline loops: CDR1 SGHTA, CDR2 FQGTGA. V was pared by 4 bases and J by 4 bases, with 1 base of the junction left unmatched. There are 13 residues in the CDR3. The CDR3 nucleotides read TGTGCCAGCAGCTCGGGACAGGGCTATGGCTACACCTTC. Translating it yields CASSSGQGYGYTF.

The chain joins TRBV28 to TRBJ2-7; 8 bases align to TRBD1. Germline values: CDR1 MDHEN, CDR2 SYDVKM. The ends lost 6 bases at V and 2 bases at J; junction bases unmatched: 3. The CDR3 contains 13 residues. CDR3 in DNA: TGTGCCAGCAGCCGGACAGGGCCCTACGAGCAGTACTTC. Protein product: CASSRTGPYEQYF. Together with reference TRBV28 and TRBJ2-7, the CDR3 gives the full variable domain: DVKVTQSSRYLVKRTGEKVFLECVQDMDHENMFWYRQDPGLGLRLIYFSYDVKMKEKGDIPEGYSVSREKKERFSLILESASTNQTSMYLCASSRTGPYEQYFGPGTRLTVT.

V and J are TRBV27 and TRBJ1-1; the match to TRBD1 covers 8 bases. Germline-derived CDR1 and CDR2 are MNHEY and SMNVEV (reference sequence). V lost 6 bases to trimming and J lost 4 bases; unmatched junction nucleotides: 7. This CDR3 has 14 amino acids. The CDR3 loop reads CASRKPGQGTEAFF. In DNA form, the CDR3 reads TGTGCCAGCAGAAAACCCGGACAGGGCACTGAAGCTTTCTTT.

The chain employs TRBV13 and TRBJ2-7; tentative D call: TRBD1 (5 bases). V was pared by 0 bases and J by 5 bases, with 11 bases between. Germline values: CDR1 PRHDT, CDR2 FYEKMQ (reference sequence). CDR3 length equals 14 residues. CDR3 sequence reads: CASSLGLDTNEQYF. CDR3 sequence (DNA): TGTGCCAGCAGCTTAGGCCTGGACACCAACGAGCAGTACTTC.

V and J are TRBV28 and TRBJ2-2; 7 bases line up with TRBD1. The germline CDR1 and CDR2 sequences are MDHEN and SYDVKM. The CDR3 length is 13 residues. V was pared by 6 bases and J by 8 bases, with 6 bases of the junction left unmatched. The CDR3 DNA follows: TGTGCCAGCAGGAATACAGGGGCGGGGGAGCTGTTTTTT. Amino acids: CASRNTGAGELFF.

The rearrangement links TRBV2 to TRBJ2-7; 10 bases map to TRBD1. V shed 8 bases and J 3 bases; nucleotides not matched to a gene: 4. In germline, CDR1 is SNHLY, CDR2 FYNNEI. The CDR3 runs 13 residues. Written as DNA, the CDR3 is TGTGCCAGCTGGGACAGGGGAATCTACGAGCAGTACTTC. Translating it yields CASWDRGIYEQYF. Using reference TRBV2 and TRBJ2-7 for the parts outside the CDR3, the full variable domain is EPEVTQTPSHQVTQMGQEVILRCVPISNHLYFYWYRQILGQKVEFLVSFYNNEISEKSEIFDDQFSVERPDGSNFTLKIRSTKLEDSAMYFCASWDRGIYEQYFGPGTRLTVT.